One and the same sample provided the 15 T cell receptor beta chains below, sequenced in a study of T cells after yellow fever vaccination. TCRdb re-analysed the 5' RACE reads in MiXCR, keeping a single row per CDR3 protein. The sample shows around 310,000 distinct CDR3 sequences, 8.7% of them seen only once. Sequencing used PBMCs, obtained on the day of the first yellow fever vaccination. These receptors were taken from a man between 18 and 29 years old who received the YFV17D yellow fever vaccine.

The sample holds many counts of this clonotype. Here the CDR3 reads CSVDSQNTEAFF. DNA of the CDR3: TGCAGCGTTGACAGCCAGAACACTGAAGCTTTCTTT. The genes are TRBV29-1 and TRBJ1-1; D gene uncertain. The CDR3 runs 12 residues. CDR1 and CDR2 (germline): SQVTM, ANQGSEA. Trimming cost V 3 bases and J 1 base, with 6 bases left between them.

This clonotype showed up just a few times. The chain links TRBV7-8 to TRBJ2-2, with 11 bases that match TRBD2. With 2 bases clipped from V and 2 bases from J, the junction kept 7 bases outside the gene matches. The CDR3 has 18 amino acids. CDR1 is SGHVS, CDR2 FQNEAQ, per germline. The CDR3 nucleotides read TGTGCCAGCAGCTTACTAGCGGGGGGCCTACTAAACACCGGGGAGCTGTTTTTT. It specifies CASSLLAGGLLNTGELFF.

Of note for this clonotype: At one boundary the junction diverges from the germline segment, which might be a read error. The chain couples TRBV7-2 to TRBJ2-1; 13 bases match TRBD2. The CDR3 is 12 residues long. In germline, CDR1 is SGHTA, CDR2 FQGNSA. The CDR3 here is CASRRGLAGVLF. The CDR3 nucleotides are TGTGCCAGCAGACGTGGACTAGCGGGGGTTCTCTTC.

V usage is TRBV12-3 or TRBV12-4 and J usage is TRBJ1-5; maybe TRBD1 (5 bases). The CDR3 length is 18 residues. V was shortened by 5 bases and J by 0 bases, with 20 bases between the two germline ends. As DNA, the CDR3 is TGTGCCAGCAGTCCTCGGGACCCCATCTACCCTAGCAATCAGCCCCAGCATTTT. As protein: CASSPRDPIYPSNQPQHF.

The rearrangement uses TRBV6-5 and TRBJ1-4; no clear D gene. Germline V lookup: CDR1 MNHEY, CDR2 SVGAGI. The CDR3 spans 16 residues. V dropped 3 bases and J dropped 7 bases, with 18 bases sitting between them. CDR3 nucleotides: TGTGCCAGCAGTTATTCATTCGCGGCGCCGGGTGAAAAACTGTTTTTT. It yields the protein CASSYSFAAPGEKLFF.

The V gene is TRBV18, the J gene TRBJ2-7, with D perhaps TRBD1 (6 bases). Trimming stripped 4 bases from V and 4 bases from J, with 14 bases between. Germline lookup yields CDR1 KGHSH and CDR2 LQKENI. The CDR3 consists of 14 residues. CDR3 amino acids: CASSRDRITYEQYV. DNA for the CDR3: TGTGCCAGCTCACGCGACAGGATAACTTACGAGCAGTACGTC.

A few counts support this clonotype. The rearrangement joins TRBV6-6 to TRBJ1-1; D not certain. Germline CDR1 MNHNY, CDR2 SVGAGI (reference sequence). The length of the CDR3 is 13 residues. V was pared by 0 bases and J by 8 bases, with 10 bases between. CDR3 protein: CASSYSPWSEAFF. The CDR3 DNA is TGTGCCAGCAGTTACTCCCCCTGGTCGGAAGCTTTCTTT.

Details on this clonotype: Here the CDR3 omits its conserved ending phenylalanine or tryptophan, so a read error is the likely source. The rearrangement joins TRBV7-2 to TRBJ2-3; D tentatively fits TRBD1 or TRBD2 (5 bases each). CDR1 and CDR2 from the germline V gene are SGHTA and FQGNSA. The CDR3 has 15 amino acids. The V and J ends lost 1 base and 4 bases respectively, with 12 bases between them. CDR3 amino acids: CASSLVKRGADTQYS. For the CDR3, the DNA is TGTGCCAGCAGCTTAGTAAAGCGAGGGGCAGATACGCAGTATTCT.

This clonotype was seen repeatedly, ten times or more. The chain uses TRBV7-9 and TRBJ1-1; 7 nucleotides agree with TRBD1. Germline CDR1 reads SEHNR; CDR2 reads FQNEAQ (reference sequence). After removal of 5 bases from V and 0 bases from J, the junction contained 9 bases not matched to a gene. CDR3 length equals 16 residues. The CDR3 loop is CASSPRGQVMNTEAFF. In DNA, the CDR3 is TGTGCCAGCAGCCCGAGAGGACAGGTTATGAACACTGAAGCTTTCTTT.

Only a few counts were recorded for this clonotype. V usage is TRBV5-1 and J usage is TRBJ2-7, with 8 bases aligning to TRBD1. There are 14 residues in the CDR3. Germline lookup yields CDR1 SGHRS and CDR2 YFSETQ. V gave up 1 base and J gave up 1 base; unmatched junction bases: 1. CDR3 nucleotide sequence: TGCGCCAGCAGCTTGAGGACAGGGTCCTACGAGCAGTACTTC. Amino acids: CASSLRTGSYEQYF.

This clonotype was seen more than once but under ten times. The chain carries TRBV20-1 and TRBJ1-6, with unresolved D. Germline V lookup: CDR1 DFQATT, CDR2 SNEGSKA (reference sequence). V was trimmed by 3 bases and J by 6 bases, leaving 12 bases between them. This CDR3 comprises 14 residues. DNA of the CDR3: TGCAGTGCTAGCGGGAGTTACTCTAATTCACCCCTCCACTTT. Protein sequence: CSASGSYSNSPLHF.

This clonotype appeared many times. In DNA, the CDR3 is TGCAGCGTCGCGCGGGGGAAAGGAGATACGCAGTATTTT. It encodes CSVARGKGDTQYF. The chain joins TRBV29-1 to TRBJ2-3; 7 nucleotides align to TRBD2. CDR1 is SQVTM and CDR2 is ANQGSEA in the germline V gene. V dropped 6 bases and J dropped 5; count of bases not matched to a gene: 8. The CDR3 runs to 13 residues.

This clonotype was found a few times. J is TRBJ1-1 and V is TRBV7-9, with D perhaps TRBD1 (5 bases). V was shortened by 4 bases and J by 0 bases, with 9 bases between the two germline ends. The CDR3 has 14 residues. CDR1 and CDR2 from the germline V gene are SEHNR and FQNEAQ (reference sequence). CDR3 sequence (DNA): TGTGCCAGCAGCTGGGGCAGCTTGAACACTGAAGCTTTCTTT. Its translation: CASSWGSLNTEAFF.

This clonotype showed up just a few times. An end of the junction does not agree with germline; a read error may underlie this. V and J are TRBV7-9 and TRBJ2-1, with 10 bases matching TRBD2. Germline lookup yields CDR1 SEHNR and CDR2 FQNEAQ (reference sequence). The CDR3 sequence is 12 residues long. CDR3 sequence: CASSSRAGGPVF. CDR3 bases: TGTGCCAGCAGCTCGCGAGCGGGGGGGCCGGTCTTC.

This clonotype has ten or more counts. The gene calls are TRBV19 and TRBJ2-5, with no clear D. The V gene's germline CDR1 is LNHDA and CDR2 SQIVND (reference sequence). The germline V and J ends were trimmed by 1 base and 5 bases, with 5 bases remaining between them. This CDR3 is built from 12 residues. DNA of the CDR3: TGTGCCAGTAGTATAGGCGGCGAGACCCAGTACTTC. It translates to CASSIGGETQYF.